Shown below are 16 T cell receptor beta chains from a single sample sequenced in a study of control samples from healthy donors and cancer patients. Method: immunoSEQ multiplex PCR; TCRdb's copy keeps in-frame clones and lacks some. The data contain roughly 120,000 clones, 80% to 90% of them singletons. Sequenced: PBMCs. The origin of the receptors is a woman between 45 and 65 years old with colorectal cancer.

A few counts support this clone. The chain is built from TRBV19 and TRBJ2-1; D remains ambiguous. Germline CDR1 LNHDA, CDR2 SQIVND (reference sequence). Trimming removed 3 bases at V and 9 bases at J, with 12 bases between. The length of the CDR3 is 13 residues. CDR3 amino acids: CASSIWGSIEQFF. The DNA of the CDR3 is TGTGCCAGTAGTATTTGGGGTAGTATTGAGCAGTTCTTC.

The chain joins TRBV11-2 to TRBJ1-1, with 7 bases aligning to TRBD1. The CDR3 runs to 17 residues. The V gene end was trimmed by 5 bases and the J gene end by 5 bases; junction bases not matched to a gene: 17. The germline V gene encodes CDR1 SGHAT and CDR2 FQNNGV. Written as DNA, the CDR3 is TGTGCCAGCAGCCTTTGGGGTAGGGGGCGATTCGGGACTGAAGCTTTCTTT. Translated, it gives CASSLWGRGRFGTEAFF. The full variable domain, rest sourced from reference TRBV11-2 and TRBJ1-1, is EAGVAQSPRYKIIEKRQSVAFWCNPISGHATLYWYQQILGQGPKLLIQFQNNGVVDDSQLPKDRFSAERLKGVDSTLKIQPAKLEDSAVYLCASSLWGRGRFGTEAFFGQGTRLTVV.

The count of this clone is one. The chain employs TRBV4-1 and TRBJ1-1; D perhaps matches TRBD1 (5 bases). CDR3 length: 17 amino acids. V was trimmed by 0 bases and J by 0 bases, leaving 14 bases between them. Germline CDR1 and CDR2: MGHRA and YSYEKL. For the CDR3, the DNA is TGCGCCAGCAGCCAAGATGAGGTGAGACAGATGAACACTGAAGCTTTCTTT. Translation: CASSQDEVRQMNTEAFF.

V and J are TRBV7-3 and TRBJ2-1, with no clear D. Germline V gene lookup returns CDR1 SGHTA and CDR2 FQGTGA. The CDR3 spans 13 residues. With 2 bases removed from V and 8 bases from J, the gap between germline ends came to 10 bases. CDR3 protein: CASSLLSGDEQFF. The CDR3 DNA follows: TGTGCCAGCAGCTTATTATCCGGCGATGAGCAGTTCTTC. The entire variable domain, with the rest obtained from reference TRBV7-3 and TRBJ2-1, is as follows: GAGVSQTPSNKVTEKGKYVELRCDPISGHTALYWYRQSLGQGPEFLIYFQGTGAADDSGLPNDRFFAVRPEGSVSTLKIQRTERGDSAVYLCASSLLSGDEQFFGPGTRLTVL.

On this clone: Other DNA sequences within the sample encode an identical CDR3. J is TRBJ1-1 and V is TRBV10-2; possible D gene TRBD1, 5 bases. The CDR3 runs to 13 residues. Germline CDR1 reads WSHSY; CDR2 reads SAAADI. V gave up 2 bases and J gave up 1 base, with 5 bases separating them. The CDR3 DNA sequence: TGCGCCAGCAGTGAGAGGGGGAACACTGAAGCTTTCTTT. Its protein product is CASSERGNTEAFF.

V and J are TRBV10-2 and TRBJ2-3; 7 bases line up with TRBD2. This CDR3 comprises 17 residues. CDR1 WSHSY and CDR2 SAAADI come from the germline V gene. Trimming removed 0 bases from V and 5 bases from J; junction bases left unmatched: 11. The CDR3 protein is CASSESPPGGSGDTQYF. In DNA form, the CDR3 reads TGCGCCAGCAGTGAGTCCCCCCCGGGCGGGAGCGGAGATACGCAGTATTTT.

The chain carries TRBV7-6 and TRBJ1-6, with 8 bases matching TRBD1. Germline V gene sequence: CDR1 SGHVS, CDR2 FNYEAQ. The CDR3 is made up of 14 amino acids. J gave up 7 bases and V 5 bases, and 4 bases lay outside the gene matches. The CDR3 DNA reads TGTGCCAGCAGCGTGACAGGGGCCAATTCACCCCTCCACTTT. The encoded protein is CASSVTGANSPLHF.

V usage is TRBV2 and J usage is TRBJ2-5; D may be TRBD2 (6 bases). Germline lookup yields CDR1 SNHLY and CDR2 FYNNEI. The CDR3 is 14 residues long. The V gene lost 4 bases and the J gene lost 5 bases, with 14 bases spanning the gap. The CDR3 spells CASSGSTSLETQYF. The DNA of the CDR3 is TGTGCCAGCAGTGGGTCGACTAGTTTGGAGACCCAGTACTTC. The whole variable domain, remainder taken from reference TRBV2 and TRBJ2-5, is EPEVTQTPSHQVTQMGQEVILRCVPISNHLYFYWYRQILGQKVEFLVSFYNNEISEKSEIFDDQFSVERPDGSNFTLKIRSTKLEDSAMYFCASSGSTSLETQYFGPGTRLLVL.

The chain combines TRBV20-1 with TRBJ1-2; D is unresolved. Per germline, CDR1 DFQATT and CDR2 SNEGSKA (reference sequence). With 6 bases removed from V and 7 bases from J, the gap between germline ends came to 9 bases. The CDR3 totals 10 residues. CDR3 sequence: CSASIGGYTF. CDR3 bases: TGCAGTGCCAGTATTGGTGGCTACACCTTC.

About this clone itself: Mismatch with germline at one junction end may stem from a read error. V usage is TRBV7-3 and J usage is TRBJ1-1; D unresolved. The CDR3 spans 15 residues. The germline CDR1 and CDR2 sequences are SGHTA and FQGTGA. In DNA, the CDR3 is TGTGCCAGCAGCCCTAGCGCGGGAGTGAAGACTGAAGCTTTCTTT. Translated, it gives CASSPSAGVKTEAFF.

The chain joins TRBV6-1 to TRBJ1-1; 7 bases fit TRBD1. J gave up 4 bases and V 2 bases, and 7 bases lay outside the gene matches. This CDR3 region has 15 residues. Germline values: CDR1 MNHNS, CDR2 SASEGT. CDR3 sequence (DNA): TGTGCCAGCAGTGAATTCACAGGGGTGGGCACTGAAGCTTTCTTT. Protein sequence: CASSEFTGVGTEAFF.

This chain joins TRBV14 and TRBJ2-7; D unresolved. The ends were cut back, 4 bases at V and 7 bases at J, with 14 bases in the middle. Germline CDR1 and CDR2: SGHDN and FVKESK. There are 13 residues in the CDR3. CDR3 nucleotides: TGTGCCAGCAGCCCCATGGTCCTTCGTGAGCAGTACTTC. This codes for CASSPMVLREQYF.

The chain uses TRBV5-1 and TRBJ1-4, with 8 bases lining up with TRBD1. The CDR3 length is 15 residues. In germline, CDR1 is SGHRS, CDR2 YFSETQ. Trimming removed 3 bases from V and 4 bases from J; junction bases left unmatched: 5. CDR3 residues: CASSSGTGFNEKLFF. The CDR3 bases are TGCGCCAGCAGCTCCGGGACAGGATTTAATGAAAAACTGTTTTTT.

V and J are TRBV2 and TRBJ2-3; 10 bases match TRBD2. The CDR3 consists of 15 residues. Germline values: CDR1 SNHLY, CDR2 FYNNEI. J lost 0 bases, V lost 7 bases, and 4 bases had no gene match. The CDR3 reads CASKTSGSSTDTQYF. The DNA of the CDR3 is TGTGCCAGCAAGACTAGCGGGTCTAGCACAGATACGCAGTATTTT.

In its sample, this clone was seen once. The chain recombines TRBV5-1 with TRBJ2-3; D may correspond to TRBD1 or TRBD2 (5 bases each). CDR3 length: 14 amino acids. V gave up 9 bases and J gave up 0 bases, with 14 bases separating them. CDR1 and CDR2 from the germline V gene are SGHRS and YFSETQ. In nucleotides, the CDR3 is TGCGCCACCCGGGACGAAGCTAGCACAGATACGCAGTATTTT. Translated: CATRDEASTDTQYF.

V and J are TRBV6-4 and TRBJ2-3; D perhaps matches TRBD2 (6 bases). In germline, CDR1 is MRHNA, CDR2 SNTAGT. The CDR3 covers 13 residues. Trimming shortened V by 6 bases and J by 8 bases, and 15 bases separated the two germline ends. The CDR3 sequence: CASSASEKGTQYF. The CDR3 DNA reads as TGTGCCAGCAGCGCTAGCGAGAAGGGTACGCAGTATTTT.